The rows below give T cell receptor beta chains drawn from one sample of a study of cytotoxic CD8 clonotypes in ibrutinib-treated CLL. The protocol was immunoSEQ multiplex PCR, while the TCRdb copy is restricted to in-frame clones and leaves out a portion. The data hold approximately 47,000 clones, with approximately 70% observed a single time. The sample in question was PBMCs, obtained after 24 months of ibrutinib treatment. These receptors were collected from a human donor with chronic lymphocytic leukemia. Each CDR3 is given with its conserved first and last residue. D genes are given only for firm matches. A clone size is listed for some rows: how often the clone was seen (once, few, many), or a class if it is expanded.

few,TRBD2,TRBJ2-3,TRBV19,TGTGCCAGTAGTATCGAAAGCGGGAGGTCGGATACGCAGTATTTT,CASSIESGRSDTQYF
-,-,TRBJ1-4,TRBV19,TGTGCCAGTACCTTGACAGTCAATGAAAAACTGTTTTTT,CASTLTVNEKLFF
-,-,TRBJ2-7,TRBV18,TGTGCCAGCTCACCACCCCATGCGGGACGATCCTACGAGCAGTACTTC,CASSPPHAGRSYEQYF
once,-,TRBJ1-1,TRBV9,TGTGCCAGCAGCCCTCATCCGGCGTCCGAAGCTTTCTTT,CASSPHPASEAFF
many,-,TRBJ1-1,TRBV19,TGTGCCAGTAGTGCCAGGCGTGGAAAGACTTTCTTT,CASSARRGKTFF
-,-,TRBJ2-3,TRBV19,TGTGCCAGTAGTATAGTATTTAACGCAGATACGCAGTATTTT,CASSIVFNADTQYF
many,TRBD2,TRBJ2-7,TRBV10-3,TGTGCCATCAGTGGGTCATCACGGGCGAATGGACTAGCGGAATCCTACGAGCAGTACTTC,CAISGSSRANGLAESYEQYF
-,-,TRBJ2-7,TRBV5-1,TGCGCCAGCAGCTGGAAGGTCGAAGCCGAGCAGTACTTC,CASSWKVEAEQYF
-,-,TRBJ1-5,TRBV5-8,TGTGCCAGCAGCTTGGGCAGGGGTCAGCCCCAGCATTTT,CASSLGRGQPQHF
-,-,TRBJ2-3,TRBV7-2,TGTGCCAGCAGCCTCATAGCAGGAGGCACAGATACGCAGTATTTT,CASSLIAGGTDTQYF
-,-,TRBJ1-4,TRBV23-1,TGCGCCAGCAGTCAATCACGAGAAAAACTGTTTTTT,CASSQSREKLFF
-,TRBD1,TRBJ1-2,TRBV5-1,TGCGCCAGCAGCCAACAGGGGGAGAACTATGGCTACACCTTC,CASSQQGENYGYTF
-,-,TRBJ2-5,TRBV6-5,TGTGCCAGCAGTTACTCAGGGAGACAAGAGACCCAGTACTTC,CASSYSGRQETQYF
-,-,TRBJ2-7,TRBV6-1,TGTGCCACCGGGGATGCAGGATCATATTCGGGGGAGCAGTACTTC,CATGDAGSYSGEQYF
few,TRBD2,TRBJ2-5,TRBV14,TGTGCCAGCAGCCAGGGACTAGCCTGGGAGACCCAGTACTTC,CASSQGLAWETQYF
once,-,TRBJ1-2,TRBV14,TGTGCCAGCAGTCTAGCCCCTAACTATGGCTACACCTTC,CASSLAPNYGYTF
-,-,TRBJ2-1,TRBV2,TGTGCCAGCAACAGGGTTGGTGAGCAGTTCTTC,CASNRVGEQFF
few,-,TRBJ2-1,TRBV30,TGTGCCTGGAAGACTAGACTAGAATTGGGCAATGAGCAGTTCTTC,CAWKTRLELGNEQFF
few,-,TRBJ2-1,TRBV5-1,TGCGCCAGCGGGGGTGCCGGGAGCTCCTACAATGAGCAGTTCTTC,CASGGAGSSYNEQFF
-,TRBD1,TRBJ1-2,TRBV6-5,TGTGCCAGCAGGGAACAGGGGGTCGGTGGCTACACCTTC,CASREQGVGGYTF
once,-,TRBJ1-1,TRBV5-6,TGTGCCAGCAGCTATGGACAGCCCCTGGGTGAAGCTTTCTTT,CASSYGQPLGEAFF
-,-,TRBJ1-1,TRBV13,TGTGCCAGCAGCCCAAAACACCCCGGGACGGGTGAAGCTTTCTTT,CASSPKHPGTGEAFF
once,-,TRBJ2-1,TRBV6-1,TGTGCCAGCAGGGGGCGCGGAGCTTACAATGAGCAGTTCTTC,CASRGRGAYNEQFF
-,-,TRBJ2-5,TRBV9,TGTGCCAGCAGCCCGAGGGGCCTAGGGCCCCAGTACTTC,CASSPRGLGPQYF
-,-,TRBJ2-6,TRBV6-5,TGTGCCAGCAGTTACTCAGGGCCTGGGGCCAACGTCCTGACTTTC,CASSYSGPGANVLTF
few,-,TRBJ1-1,TRBV5-1,TGCGCCAGCAGCATCGGGAGGAACACTGAAGCTTTCTTT,CASSIGRNTEAFF
-,-,TRBJ2-7,TRBV19,TGTGCCAGTAGTATTGACCAGGCGAGTGAGCAGTACTTC,CASSIDQASEQYF
few,-,TRBJ1-2,TRBV19,TGTGCCAGTAGGCCCTATGGGGAGCCGGATAACTATGGCTACACCTTC,CASRPYGEPDNYGYTF
-,-,TRBJ1-5,TRBV27,TGTGCCAGCAGCTTTTTAGGGAATCAGCCCCAGCATTTT,CASSFLGNQPQHF
once,TRBD2,TRBJ2-2,TRBV29-1,TGCAGCGTTGAAGTTTGGACTAGCGGGATGATCGGGGAGCTGTTTTTT,CSVEVWTSGMIGELFF
-,-,TRBJ1-6,TRBV30,TGTGCCTGGAGCCACGGAACTACGGGGAATTCACCCCTCCACTTT,CAWSHGTTGNSPLHF
-,-,TRBJ2-3,TRBV28,TGTGCCAGCGGAGAGGGATCCCCAGATACGCAGTATTTT,CASGEGSPDTQYF
-,-,TRBJ2-3,TRBV30,TGTGCCTGGGGGGCTAGCGTTAGCACAGATACGCAGTATTTT,CAWGASVSTDTQYF
-,-,TRBJ1-4,TRBV5-1,TGCGCCAGCAGCGAAGGCTTTGAAAAACTGTTTTTT,CASSEGFEKLFF
once,-,TRBJ2-7,TRBV11-2,TGTGCCAGCAGCTTAGACAGGGGTTCCCACGAGCAGTACTTC,CASSLDRGSHEQYF
-,-,TRBJ1-1,TRBV6-1,TGTGCCAGCAGTTTGTCAGGGGCGCAAGCTTTCTTT,CASSLSGAQAFF
few,-,TRBJ1-4,TRBV6-1,TGTGCCAGCAGTAAGAGGGACGGCGAAAAACTGTTTTTT,CASSKRDGEKLFF
-,TRBD1,TRBJ1-2,TRBV11-2,TGTGCCAGCAGCTTAGAGGGGGACAGGGTCAGTGGCTACACCTTC,CASSLEGDRVSGYTF
-,TRBD1,TRBJ2-3,TRBV6-1,TGTGCCAGTTCGGACAGGGAAACAGATACGCAGTATTTT,CASSDRETDTQYF
few,-,TRBJ1-1,TRBV29-1,TGCAGCGTTACCATGGGGATGAACACTGAAGCTTTCTTT,CSVTMGMNTEAFF
-,-,TRBJ1-2,TRBV6-6,TGTGCCAGCAGTTACTCGGAACAGTTTCGCTATGGCTACACCTTC,CASSYSEQFRYGYTF
-,-,TRBJ2-3,TRBV6-4,TGTGCCAGCAGTGACTCGCGGAGCACAGATACGCAGTATTTT,CASSDSRSTDTQYF